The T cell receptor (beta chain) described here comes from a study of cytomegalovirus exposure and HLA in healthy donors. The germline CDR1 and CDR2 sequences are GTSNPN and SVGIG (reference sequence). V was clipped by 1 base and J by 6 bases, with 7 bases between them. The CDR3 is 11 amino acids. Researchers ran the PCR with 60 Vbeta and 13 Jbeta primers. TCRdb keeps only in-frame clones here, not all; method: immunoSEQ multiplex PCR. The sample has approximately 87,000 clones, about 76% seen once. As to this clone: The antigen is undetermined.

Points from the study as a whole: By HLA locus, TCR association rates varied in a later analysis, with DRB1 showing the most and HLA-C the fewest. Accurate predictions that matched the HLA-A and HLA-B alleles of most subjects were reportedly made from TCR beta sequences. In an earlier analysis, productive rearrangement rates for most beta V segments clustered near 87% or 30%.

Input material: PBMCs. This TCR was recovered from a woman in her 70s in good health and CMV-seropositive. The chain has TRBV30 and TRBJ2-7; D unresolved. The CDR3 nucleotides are TGTGCCTGGAGTGGGTGGGCCGAGCAGTACTTC. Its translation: CAWSGWAEQYF.